A selection of T cell receptor beta chains follows, all from one sample in a study of T cell responses to AZD1222 COVID-19 vaccine. Method: immunoSEQ multiplex PCR; TCRdb's copy keeps in-frame clones and lacks some. This sample has tens of thousands of clones, with roughly nine tenths found just once. The sample in question was peripheral blood, obtained 28 days after the second AZD1222 dose. The receptors originated from an adult who received the AZD1222 COVID-19 vaccine. CDR3s include the opening cysteine and the closing phenylalanine or tryptophan. Fields, in order: D gene, V gene, J gene, clone size, CDR3 DNA, CDR3 protein. A D gene is named only where the DNA matches it firmly. The size field is filled for only some rows; it gives once, few, many or a size class.

-,TRBV4-3,TRBJ2-7,-,TGCGCCAGCAGCCAAGATGCAGGGAGCTACGAGCAGTACTTC,CASSQDAGSYEQYF
-,TRBV29-1,TRBJ1-3,-,TGCAGCGTTGAAGTCGGCTCTGGAAACACCATATATTTT,CSVEVGSGNTIYF
TRBD2,TRBV9,TRBJ2-1,-,TGTGCCAGCAGCGCCGAATGGGGGGGATCATACAATGAGCAGTTCTTC,CASSAEWGGSYNEQFF
-,TRBV12-5,TRBJ1-1,few,TGTGCTAGTGGTTTAGACACTGAAGCTTTCTTT,CASGLDTEAFF
TRBD2,TRBV7-2,TRBJ2-7,-,TGTGCCAGCAGCTTAGGGGGCGGGACTAGCGGTTACGAGCAGTACTTC,CASSLGGGTSGYEQYF
TRBD2,TRBV7-2,TRBJ2-7,once,TGTGCCAGCAGCTCAGCGGGAGGGCCGTCCTACGAGCAGTACTTC,CASSSAGGPSYEQYF
-,TRBV10-3,TRBJ2-7,-,TGTGCCATCAGCCCCGGGACGGAAGGACGCGAGCAGTACTTC,CAISPGTEGREQYF
-,TRBV29-1,TRBJ2-5,-,TGCAGCGTTCAGGACAGTCAGGGGGAGACCCAGTACTTC,CSVQDSQGETQYF
TRBD2,TRBV29-1,TRBJ2-1,-,TGCAGCGTAGGGCTAGCGGCTTACAATGAGCAGTTCTTC,CSVGLAAYNEQFF
TRBD1,TRBV10-3,TRBJ1-2,once,TGTGCCATCCCCCGCGAGCCCTCTTTACAGGGGGACTATGGCTACACCTTC,CAIPREPSLQGDYGYTF
TRBD1,TRBV6-5,TRBJ1-2,-,TGTGCCAGCATTCACCGCCGACAGGGCGGCTATGGCTACACCTTC,CASIHRRQGGYGYTF
TRBD2,TRBV29-1,TRBJ2-1,-,TGCAGCGTTGGACTAGCGGGAGATTTTGAGCAGTTCTTC,CSVGLAGDFEQFF
-,TRBV5-1,TRBJ2-4,-,TGCGCCAGCAGCTTGGTGGGGGACGGGTTCCCGAGGAGAGAAAACATTCAGTACTTC,CASSLVGDGFPRRENIQYF
-,TRBV2,TRBJ2-7,-,TGTGCCAGCAGTGAAGACAGGGAGGACGAGCAGTACTTC,CASSEDREDEQYF
-,TRBV5-5,TRBJ1-1,-,TGTGCCAGCAGCTTGGCCACCGCACTAGGGGAAGCTTTCTTT,CASSLATALGEAFF
-,TRBV7-2,TRBJ1-2,-,TGTGCCAGCACCTTCGGGGGACCCGGAAACTATGGCTACACCTTC,CASTFGGPGNYGYTF
-,TRBV7-2,TRBJ1-2,-,TGTGCCAGCAGCTTAGCATCGGGGAGAGGCTACACCTTC,CASSLASGRGYTF
-,TRBV5-1,TRBJ2-5,-,TGCGCCAGCAGCACCGGCCGGGGACAAGAGACCCAGTACTTC,CASSTGRGQETQYF
TRBD1,TRBV19,TRBJ2-1,-,TGTGCCAGTACCCGAACGGGGACAGGGGACCGTGAGCAGTTCTTC,CASTRTGTGDREQFF
-,TRBV10-3,TRBJ1-2,once,TGTGCCATCAGTGATTCCCTAGGGTTCAACTATGGCTACACCTTC,CAISDSLGFNYGYTF
-,TRBV2,TRBJ1-2,-,TGTGCCACCCAGTCCTATGGCTACACCTTC,CATQSYGYTF
-,TRBV20-1,TRBJ1-4,-,TGCAGTGCTCGTGGGTCCGCCTTGGGTGAAAAACTGTTTTTT,CSARGSALGEKLFF
TRBD2,TRBV27,TRBJ2-1,-,TGTGCCAGCACGAAATTTAAACGCGGGAGCGCCAATGAGCAGTTCTTC,CASTKFKRGSANEQFF
TRBD1,TRBV4-3,TRBJ2-4,-,TGCGCCAGCAGCCAAGGGCCCGACAGGGGACAAAACATTCAGTACTTC,CASSQGPDRGQNIQYF
TRBD2,TRBV5-4,TRBJ2-7,-,TGTGCCAGCAGCTCACGGACTAGCGGAAGCGAGCAGTACTTC,CASSSRTSGSEQYF
-,TRBV5-6,TRBJ2-7,-,TGTGCCAGCAGCTTCGGTACGAACGAGCAGTACTTC,CASSFGTNEQYF
-,TRBV24-1,TRBJ2-7,-,TGTGCCACCCAGTCGGCCCTCTCCTACGAGCAGTACTTC,CATQSALSYEQYF
-,TRBV5-5,TRBJ2-7,-,TGTGCCAGCAGCGGTGGGGTCTCCTTTCGAGAGCAGTACTTC,CASSGGVSFREQYF
-,TRBV7-9,TRBJ1-1,-,TGTGCCAGCAGAAGGGAGGGGCAGGATACTGAAGCTTTCTTT,CASRREGQDTEAFF
-,TRBV5-1,TRBJ1-4,-,TGCGCCAGCAGCCCGACATCAACTAATGAAAAACTGTTTTTT,CASSPTSTNEKLFF
-,TRBV5-1,TRBJ2-7,-,TGCGCCAGCAGCTTGGAGGAGGTCCGGACGCACTCCTTCTACGAGCAGTACTTC,CASSLEEVRTHSFYEQYF
-,TRBV14,TRBJ2-7,-,TGTGCCAGCAGCCGACACCGGGACTGGTACGAGCAGTACTTC,CASSRHRDWYEQYF
-,TRBV9,TRBJ1-2,-,TGTGCCAGCAGCGTAGATGCCCCGGGACATGGCTACACCTTC,CASSVDAPGHGYTF
-,TRBV7-7,TRBJ1-1,-,TGTGCCAGCAGCTTAGGTGGGTCCCCCAACAACACTGAAGCTTTCTTT,CASSLGGSPNNTEAFF
-,TRBV9,TRBJ1-1,-,TGTGCCAGCAGCGCTGGGACGATGGGAGAAGCTTTCTTT,CASSAGTMGEAFF
TRBD1,TRBV18,TRBJ2-7,once,TGTGCCAGCTCACGGGGACAGGGGTCCGACGAGCAGTACTTC,CASSRGQGSDEQYF
-,TRBV5-4,TRBJ1-3,-,TGTGCCAGCAGCTTGGCAGGAAATTCTGGAAACACCATATATTTT,CASSLAGNSGNTIYF
-,TRBV9,TRBJ2-2,once,TGTGCCAGCAGCGTAGGTTGGGAGGCCGGGACCGGGGAGCTGTTTTTT,CASSVGWEAGTGELFF
-,TRBV27,TRBJ1-5,-,TGTGCCAGCAGTTTCCAGTTCAATCAGCCCCAGCATTTT,CASSFQFNQPQHF
-,TRBV11-2,TRBJ1-2,-,TGTGCCAGCAGCCGAGGGACGGTTGGCTACACCTTC,CASSRGTVGYTF
-,TRBV2,TRBJ2-7,-,TGTGCCAGCAACAAAGGGGCACTAGAGTACGAGCAGTACTTC,CASNKGALEYEQYF
-,TRBV5-4,TRBJ2-1,-,TGTGCCAGCACCCCAGCAGGAGCCCGCTCCTACAATGAGCAGTTCTTC,CASTPAGARSYNEQFF
TRBD1,TRBV4-3,TRBJ1-4,-,TGCGCCAGCAGCCAATACCAAGACACAGGGGGCACTGAAAAACTGTTTTTT,CASSQYQDTGGTEKLFF
TRBD1,TRBV7-2,TRBJ2-3,-,TGTGCCAGCAGCTTCAACAGGGGGCCAGATACGCAGTATTTT,CASSFNRGPDTQYF
TRBD1,TRBV19,TRBJ2-6,-,TGTGCCAGTAGTTTAGATTCCACACCGACAGGGTCCAACGTCCTGACTTTC,CASSLDSTPTGSNVLTF